These 5 T cell receptor beta chains came from one sample sequenced in a study of PD-1 blockade in classical Hodgkin lymphoma. All the patients suffered relapse after autologous stem cell transplantation, and brentuximab vedotin exposure differed. Method: immunoSEQ multiplex PCR; TCRdb's copy keeps in-frame clones and lacks some. Here the sample spans 46,000 or so clones, over 70% being singletons. The starting material was peripheral blood mononuclear cells (PBMCs), obtained at baseline. These receptors were obtained from a human donor with classical Hodgkin lymphoma.

V usage is TRBV2 and J usage is TRBJ2-7; D unresolved. Deletions cut 0 bases from V and 3 bases from J, with 15 bases between. The CDR3 has 16 residues. Per germline, CDR1 SNHLY and CDR2 FYNNEI. The CDR3 DNA reads as TGTGCCAGCAGTGAAGCGCGGCAATACCTCTTCTACGAGCAGTACTTC. It specifies CASSEARQYLFYEQYF. Variable domain in full (rest from reference TRBV2 and TRBJ2-7): EPEVTQTPSHQVTQMGQEVILRCVPISNHLYFYWYRQILGQKVEFLVSFYNNEISEKSEIFDDQFSVERPDGSNFTLKIRSTKLEDSAMYFCASSEARQYLFYEQYFGPGTRLTVT.

V gene TRBV5-6 combines with J gene TRBJ1-4; unclear D gene. CDR3 length: 14 residues. CDR1 and CDR2 from the germline V gene are SGHDT and YYEEEE. The V end was cut by 0 bases, the J end by 8 bases, with 11 bases between. The DNA of the CDR3 is TGTGCCAGCAGCTTGGCCGACGGATGGGAAAAACTGTTTTTT. As protein: CASSLADGWEKLFF.

The J gene is TRBJ2-7, the V gene TRBV2; D call uncertain. Germline V gene sequence: CDR1 SNHLY, CDR2 FYNNEI. This CDR3 spans 13 amino acids. Trimming left V 8 bases short and J 0 bases short, with 11 bases between. CDR3 in amino acids: CASGPRSSYEQYF. DNA for the CDR3: TGTGCCAGCGGACCACGAAGCTCCTACGAGCAGTACTTC.

This chain joins TRBV2 and TRBJ2-1; 9 positions match TRBD2. Germline-derived CDR1 and CDR2 are SNHLY and FYNNEI. Trimming cost V 7 bases and J 8 bases; bases outside gene matches: 12. The CDR3 length is 15 residues. In nucleotides, the CDR3 is TGTGCCAGCAACGGGAATAGCGGGAGTTTTGATGAGCAGTTCTTC. Its protein is CASNGNSGSFDEQFF.

The chain is built from TRBV5-4 and TRBJ2-5; perhaps TRBD1 as D (6 bases). The germline CDR1 and CDR2 sequences are SGHNT and YYREEE (reference sequence). The ends were cut back, 5 bases at V and 1 base at J, with 12 bases in the middle. CDR3 size: 14 residues. This CDR3 is CASSHTGTQETQYF. The CDR3 DNA is TGTGCCAGCAGTCATACAGGGACCCAAGAGACCCAGTACTTC.